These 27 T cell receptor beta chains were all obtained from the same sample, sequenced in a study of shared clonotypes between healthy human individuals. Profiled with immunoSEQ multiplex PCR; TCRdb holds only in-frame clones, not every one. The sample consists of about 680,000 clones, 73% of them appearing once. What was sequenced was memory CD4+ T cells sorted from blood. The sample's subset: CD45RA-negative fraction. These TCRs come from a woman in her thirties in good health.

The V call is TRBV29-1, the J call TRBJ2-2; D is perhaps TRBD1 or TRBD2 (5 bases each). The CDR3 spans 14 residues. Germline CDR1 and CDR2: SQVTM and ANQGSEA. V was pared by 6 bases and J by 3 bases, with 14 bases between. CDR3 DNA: TGCAGCGTCGCGGGTACAGGTTACACCGGGGAGCTGTTTTTT. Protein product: CSVAGTGYTGELFF.

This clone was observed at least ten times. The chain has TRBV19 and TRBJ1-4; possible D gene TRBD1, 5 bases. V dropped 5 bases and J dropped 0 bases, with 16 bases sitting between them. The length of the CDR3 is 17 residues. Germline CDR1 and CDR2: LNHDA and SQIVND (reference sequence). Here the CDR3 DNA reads TGTGCCAGTAGTCCCTGGGGAGGGGATGCAACTAATGAAAAACTGTTTTTT. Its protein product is CASSPWGGDATNEKLFF. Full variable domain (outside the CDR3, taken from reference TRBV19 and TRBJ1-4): DGGITQSPKYLFRKEGQNVTLSCEQNLNHDAMYWYRQDPGQGLRLIYYSQIVNDFQKGDIAEGYSVSREKKESFPLTVTSAQKNPTAFYLCASSPWGGDATNEKLFFGSGTQLSVL.

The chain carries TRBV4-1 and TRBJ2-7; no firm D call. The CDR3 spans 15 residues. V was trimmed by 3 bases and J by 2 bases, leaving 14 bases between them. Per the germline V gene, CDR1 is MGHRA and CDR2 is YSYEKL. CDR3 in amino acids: CASSHGPGLPYEQYF. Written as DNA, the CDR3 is TGCGCCAGCAGCCACGGGCCCGGCCTACCCTACGAGCAGTACTTC.

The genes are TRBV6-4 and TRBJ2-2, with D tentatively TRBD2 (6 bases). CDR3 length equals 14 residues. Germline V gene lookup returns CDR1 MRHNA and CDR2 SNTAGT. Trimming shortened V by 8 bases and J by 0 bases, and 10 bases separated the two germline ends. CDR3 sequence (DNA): TGTGCCAGCTCCGGGGAGGCGAACACCGGGGAGCTGTTTTTT. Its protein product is CASSGEANTGELFF.

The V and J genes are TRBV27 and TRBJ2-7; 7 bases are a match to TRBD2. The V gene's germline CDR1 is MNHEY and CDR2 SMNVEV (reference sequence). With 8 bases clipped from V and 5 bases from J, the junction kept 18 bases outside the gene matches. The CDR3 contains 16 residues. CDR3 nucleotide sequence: TGTGCCAGCGCCCCGCTGGCGGGAGTAGTCGGGGACGAGCAGTACTTC. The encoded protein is CASAPLAGVVGDEQYF.

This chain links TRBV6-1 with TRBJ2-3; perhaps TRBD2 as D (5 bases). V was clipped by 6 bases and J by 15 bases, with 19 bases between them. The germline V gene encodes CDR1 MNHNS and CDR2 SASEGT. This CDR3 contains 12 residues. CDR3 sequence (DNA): TGTGCCAGCAGCGGGGAAGTCCACGAAAAATATTTT. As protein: CASSGEVHEKYF.

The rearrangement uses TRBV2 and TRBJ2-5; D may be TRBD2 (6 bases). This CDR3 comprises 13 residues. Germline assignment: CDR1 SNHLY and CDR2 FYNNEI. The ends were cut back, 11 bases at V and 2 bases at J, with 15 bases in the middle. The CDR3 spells CAAATRPQETQYF. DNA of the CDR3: TGTGCCGCGGCGACTAGGCCACAAGAGACCCAGTACTTC.

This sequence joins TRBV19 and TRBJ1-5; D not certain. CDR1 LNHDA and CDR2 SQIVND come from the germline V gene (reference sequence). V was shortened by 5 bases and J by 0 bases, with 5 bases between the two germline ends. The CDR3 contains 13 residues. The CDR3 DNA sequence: TGTGCCAGTAGTGGTCCTAGCAATCAGCCCCAGCATTTT. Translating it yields CASSGPSNQPQHF.

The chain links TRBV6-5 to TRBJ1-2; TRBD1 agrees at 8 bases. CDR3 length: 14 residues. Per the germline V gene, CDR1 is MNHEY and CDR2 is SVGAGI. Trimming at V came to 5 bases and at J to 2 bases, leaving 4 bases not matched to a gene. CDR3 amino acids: CASSRTGRNYGYTF. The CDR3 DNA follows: TGTGCCAGCAGTCGGACAGGGAGGAACTATGGCTACACCTTC.

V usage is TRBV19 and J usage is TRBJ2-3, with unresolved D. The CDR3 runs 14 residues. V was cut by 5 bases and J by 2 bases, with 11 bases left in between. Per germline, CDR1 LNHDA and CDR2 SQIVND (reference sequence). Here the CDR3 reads CASSRAAPTDTQYF. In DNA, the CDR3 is TGTGCCAGTAGTCGTGCGGCTCCCACAGATACGCAGTATTTT.

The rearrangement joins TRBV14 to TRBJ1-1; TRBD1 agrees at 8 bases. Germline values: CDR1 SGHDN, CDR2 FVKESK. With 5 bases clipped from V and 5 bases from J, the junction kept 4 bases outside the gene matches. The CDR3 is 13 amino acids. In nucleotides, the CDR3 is TGTGCCAGCAGCGGACAGGGCCGGACTGAAGCTTTCTTT. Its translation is CASSGQGRTEAFF.

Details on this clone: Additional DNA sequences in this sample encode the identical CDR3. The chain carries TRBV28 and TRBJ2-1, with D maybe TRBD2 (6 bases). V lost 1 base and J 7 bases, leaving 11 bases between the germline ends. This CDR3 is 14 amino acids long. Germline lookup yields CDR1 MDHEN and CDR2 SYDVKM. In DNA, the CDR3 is TGTGCCAGCAGTTTATATCTAGCGCCTAATGAGCAGTTCTTC. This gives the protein CASSLYLAPNEQFF.

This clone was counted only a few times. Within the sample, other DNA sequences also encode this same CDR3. The CDR3 bases are TGCGCCAGCAGTTTCAGGGGAGACTATGGCTACACCTTC. This sequence encodes CASSFRGDYGYTF. This chain connects TRBV5-1 to TRBJ1-2, with D possibly TRBD1 on 6 matching bases. This CDR3 has 13 residues. The germline CDR1 and CDR2 sequences are SGHRS and YFSETQ. V lost 5 bases and J lost 3, with 11 bases in between.

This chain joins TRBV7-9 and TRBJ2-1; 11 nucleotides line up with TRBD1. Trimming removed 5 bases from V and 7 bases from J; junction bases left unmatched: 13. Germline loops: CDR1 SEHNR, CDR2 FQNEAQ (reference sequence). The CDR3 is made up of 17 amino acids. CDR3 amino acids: CASSNRDGQGALNEQFF. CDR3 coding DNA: TGTGCCAGCAGCAATCGAGACGGACAGGGGGCGCTGAATGAGCAGTTCTTC.

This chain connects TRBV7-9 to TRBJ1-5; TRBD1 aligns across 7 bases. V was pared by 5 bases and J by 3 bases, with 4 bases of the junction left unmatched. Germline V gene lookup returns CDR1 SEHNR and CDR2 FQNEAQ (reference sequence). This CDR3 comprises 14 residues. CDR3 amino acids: CASSRTGANQPQHF. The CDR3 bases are TGTGCCAGCAGCCGCACAGGGGCCAATCAGCCCCAGCATTTT.

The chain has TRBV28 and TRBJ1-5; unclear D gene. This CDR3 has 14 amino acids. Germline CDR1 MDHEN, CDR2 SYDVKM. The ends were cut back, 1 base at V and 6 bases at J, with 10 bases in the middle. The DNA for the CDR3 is TGTGCCAGCAGTTTATCACACGGGGTTCAGCCCCAGCATTTT. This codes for CASSLSHGVQPQHF.

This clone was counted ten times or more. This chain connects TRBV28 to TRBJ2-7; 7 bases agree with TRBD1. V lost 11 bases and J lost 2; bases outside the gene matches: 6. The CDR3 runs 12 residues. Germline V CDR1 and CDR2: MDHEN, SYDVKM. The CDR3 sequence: CAAGTEAYEQYF. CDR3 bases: TGTGCCGCCGGGACAGAAGCCTACGAGCAGTACTTC.

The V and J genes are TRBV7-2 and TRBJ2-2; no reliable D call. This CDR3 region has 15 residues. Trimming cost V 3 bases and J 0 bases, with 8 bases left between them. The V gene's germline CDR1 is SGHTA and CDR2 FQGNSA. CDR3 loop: CASSFRHTNTGELFF. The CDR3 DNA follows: TGTGCCAGCAGCTTTCGACACACGAACACCGGGGAGCTGTTTTTT.

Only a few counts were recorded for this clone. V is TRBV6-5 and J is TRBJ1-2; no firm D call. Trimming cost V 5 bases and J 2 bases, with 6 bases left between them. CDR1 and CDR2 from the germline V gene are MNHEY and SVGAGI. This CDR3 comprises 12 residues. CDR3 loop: CASSEQNYGYTF. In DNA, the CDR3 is TGTGCCAGCAGTGAACAAAACTATGGCTACACCTTC.

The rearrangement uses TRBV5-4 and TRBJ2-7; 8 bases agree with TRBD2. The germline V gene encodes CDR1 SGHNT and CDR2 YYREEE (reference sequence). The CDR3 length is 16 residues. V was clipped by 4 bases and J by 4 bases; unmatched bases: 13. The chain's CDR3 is CASSLVRGGRKYEQYF. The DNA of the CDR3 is TGTGCCAGCAGCCTAGTTAGGGGCGGGAGGAAATACGAGCAGTACTTC.

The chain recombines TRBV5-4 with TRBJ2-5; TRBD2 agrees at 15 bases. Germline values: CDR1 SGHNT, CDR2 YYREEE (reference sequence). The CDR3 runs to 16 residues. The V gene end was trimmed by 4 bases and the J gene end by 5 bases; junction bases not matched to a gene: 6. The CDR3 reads CASSKGLAGGYETQYF. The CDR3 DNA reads TGTGCCAGCAGCAAGGGACTAGCGGGAGGCTATGAGACCCAGTACTTC.

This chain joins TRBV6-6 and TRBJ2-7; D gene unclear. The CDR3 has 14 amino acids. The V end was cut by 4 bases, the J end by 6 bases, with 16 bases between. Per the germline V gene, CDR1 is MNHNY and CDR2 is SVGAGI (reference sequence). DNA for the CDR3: TGTGCCAGCAGTTCCTCGGATTCGGCCGGCGAGCAGTACTTC. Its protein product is CASSSSDSAGEQYF.

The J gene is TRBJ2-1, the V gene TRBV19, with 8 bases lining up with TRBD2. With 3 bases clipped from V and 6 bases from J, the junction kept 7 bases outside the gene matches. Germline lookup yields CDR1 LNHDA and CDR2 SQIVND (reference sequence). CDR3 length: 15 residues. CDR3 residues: CASSIGSSGLNEQFF. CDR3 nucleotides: TGTGCCAGTAGTATTGGGTCTAGCGGGCTCAATGAGCAGTTCTTC.

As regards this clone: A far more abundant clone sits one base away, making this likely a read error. DNA for the CDR3: TGTGCCAGCAGTTCCAGCGGGAGGGGTGGCACCAGGGAGCTGTTTTTT. As protein: CASSSSGRGGTRELFF. The chain links TRBV11-2 to TRBJ2-2, with TRBD2 matching over 10 bases. This CDR3 has 16 residues. Germline-derived CDR1 and CDR2 are SGHAT and FQNNGV.

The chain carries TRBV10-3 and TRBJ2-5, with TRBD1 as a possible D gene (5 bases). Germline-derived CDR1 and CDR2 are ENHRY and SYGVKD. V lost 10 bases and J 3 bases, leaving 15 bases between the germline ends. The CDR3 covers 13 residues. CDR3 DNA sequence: TGTGCCACCACTCCTACAGGTGAAGAGACCCAGTACTTC. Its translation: CATTPTGEETQYF.

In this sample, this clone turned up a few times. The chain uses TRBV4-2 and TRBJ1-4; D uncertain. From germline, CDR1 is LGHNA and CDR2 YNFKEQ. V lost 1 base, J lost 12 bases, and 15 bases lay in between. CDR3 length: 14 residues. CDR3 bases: TGTGCCAGCAGCCAAGGGAGCCGGGAGTCGGAACTGTTTTTT. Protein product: CASSQGSRESELFF.

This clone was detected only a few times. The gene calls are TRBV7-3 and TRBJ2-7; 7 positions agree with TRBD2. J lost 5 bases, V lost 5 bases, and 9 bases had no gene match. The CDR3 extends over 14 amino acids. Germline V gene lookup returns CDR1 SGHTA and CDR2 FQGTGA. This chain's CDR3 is CASSPGLEFDEQYF. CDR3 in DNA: TGTGCCAGCAGCCCAGGACTAGAGTTCGACGAGCAGTACTTC.